Sequencing of this T cell receptor beta chain was carried out in a study of T cell responses to AZD1222 COVID-19 vaccine. The CDR3 runs 16 residues. Germline loops: CDR1 LGHDT, CDR2 YNNKEL (reference sequence). After removal of 4 bases from V and 4 bases from J, the junction contained 7 bases not matched to a gene. Study-wide findings and caveats: Epitopes outside B.1.351 and B.1.1.7 mutated regions reportedly drew nearly half of spike TCRs.

Concerning this clone: Its target is unknown.

Libraries were prepared by immunoSEQ multiplex PCR; TCRdb keeps only in-frame clonotypes and omits some of them. The sample holds 70,000 to 75,000 clones; around 82% are singletons and the top ten take around 50%. The clonotype comes from an adult who received the AZD1222 COVID-19 vaccine. This chain uses TRBV3-1 (or the pseudogene TRBV3-2) with TRBJ1-6; 7 nucleotides agree with TRBD1. Sample: peripheral blood, taken 28 days after the second AZD1222 dose. CDR3 amino acids: CASSPEGATYNSPLHF. The CDR3, as DNA: TGTGCCAGCAGCCCTGAGGGGGCTACTTATAATTCACCCCTCCACTTT.